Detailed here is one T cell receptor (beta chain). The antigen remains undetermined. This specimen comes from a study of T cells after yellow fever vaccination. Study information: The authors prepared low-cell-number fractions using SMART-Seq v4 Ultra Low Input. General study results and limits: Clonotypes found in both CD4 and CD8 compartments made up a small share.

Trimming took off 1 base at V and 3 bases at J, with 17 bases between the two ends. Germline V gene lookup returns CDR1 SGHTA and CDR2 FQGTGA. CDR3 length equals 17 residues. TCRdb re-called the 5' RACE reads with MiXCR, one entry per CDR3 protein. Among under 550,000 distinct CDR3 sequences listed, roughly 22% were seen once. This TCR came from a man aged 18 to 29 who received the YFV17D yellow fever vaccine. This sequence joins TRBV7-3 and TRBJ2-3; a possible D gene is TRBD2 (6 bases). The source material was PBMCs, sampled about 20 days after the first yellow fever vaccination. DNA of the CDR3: TGTGCCAGCAGCTTAAGGGTAATAGGCGGGGAGACAGATACGCAGTATTTT. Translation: CASSLRVIGGETDTQYF.